Below, 21 T cell receptor beta chains from the same sample are listed, as sequenced in a study of response to subunit inactivated influenza vaccine. TCRdb ran MiXCR on the RT-PCR reads and lists one entry per CDR3 protein. Of 450,000 to 600,000 distinct CDR3 sequences listed, 7.6% were seen once; the top ten hold 10% to 15%. Sequenced material: PBMCs from blood, taken less than 30 months after vaccination. The receptors derive from a man between 50 and 69 years old who received an inactivated influenza vaccine.

The chain has TRBV20-1 and TRBJ2-4; no firm D call. The CDR3 sequence is 11 residues long. Trimming took 5 bases from V and 4 from J, leaving 6 bases between them. The V gene's germline CDR1 is DFQATT and CDR2 SNEGSKA (reference sequence). The CDR3 protein is CSAGPKNIQYF. CDR3 bases: TGCAGTGCTGGGCCGAAAAACATTCAGTACTTC.

This clonotype was detected ten times or more. The V gene is TRBV5-1, the J gene TRBJ2-7, with TRBD1 identical over 7 bases. The CDR3 extends over 13 amino acids. V lost 4 bases, J lost 3 bases, and 4 bases stayed unmatched. Germline CDR1 reads SGHRS; CDR2 reads YFSETQ. CDR3 residues: CASSPDRIYEQYF. CDR3 sequence (DNA): TGCGCCAGCAGCCCGGACAGGATCTACGAGCAGTACTTC.

The chain joins TRBV6-1 to TRBJ1-1, with 10 bases matching TRBD1. The germline gives CDR1 MNHNS, CDR2 SASEGT. Trimming cost V 5 bases and J 7 bases; bases outside gene matches: 10. CDR3 size: 15 residues. CDR3 in amino acids: CASSQETGGAGEAFF. Here the CDR3 DNA reads TGTGCCAGCAGTCAAGAGACAGGGGGCGCAGGTGAAGCTTTCTTT.

This clonotype was seen more than once but under ten times. J is TRBJ2-7 and V is TRBV18; no clear D gene. The CDR3 is 13 amino acids. The V gene lost 3 bases and the J gene lost 4 bases, with 10 bases spanning the gap. Looked up from germline, CDR1 is KGHSH and CDR2 is LQKENI. The CDR3 spells CASSPLHPYEQYF. In DNA, the CDR3 is TGTGCCAGCTCACCCCTTCACCCTTACGAGCAGTACTTC.

J is TRBJ2-7 and V is TRBV28; D is perhaps TRBD2 (5 bases). V lost 5 bases and J lost 3, with 11 bases in between. Germline values: CDR1 MDHEN, CDR2 SYDVKM. The CDR3 has 13 amino acids. The CDR3 DNA reads as TGTGCCAGCAGTCCTCATACTAGCTACGAGCAGTACTTC. Translated: CASSPHTSYEQYF.

This clonotype was seen more than once but under ten times. V gene TRBV28 combines with J gene TRBJ1-5; no reliable D call. This CDR3 is 15 amino acids long. Trimming shortened V by 0 bases and J by 4 bases, and 10 bases separated the two germline ends. CDR1 and CDR2 from the germline V gene are MDHEN and SYDVKM. In nucleotides, the CDR3 is TGTGCCAGCAGTTTATGGCGGACTACTAATCAGCCCCAGCATTTT. Translating it yields CASSLWRTTNQPQHF.

The V call is TRBV6-2 or TRBV6-3, the J call TRBJ2-2, with D possibly TRBD2 on 5 matching bases. Germline V gives CDR1 MNHEY, CDR2 SVGEGT. V lost 8 bases and J 6 bases, leaving 10 bases between the germline ends. The CDR3 runs to 12 residues. In DNA form, the CDR3 reads TGTGCCAGCCGACGGGAACCCGGGGAGCTGTTTTTT. Translated, it gives CASRREPGELFF.

The chain carries TRBV5-4 and TRBJ2-5, with TRBD1 identical over 7 bases. Germline trimming cut 2 bases from V and 5 bases from J; bases unmatched to any gene: 6. CDR1 SGHNT and CDR2 YYREEE come from the germline V gene (reference sequence). CDR3 length: 14 amino acids. CDR3 region: CASSLQGPVETQYF. The CDR3 DNA reads TGTGCCAGCAGCTTACAGGGGCCCGTGGAGACCCAGTACTTC.

The V gene is TRBV12-3 or TRBV12-4, the J gene TRBJ2-7; perhaps D is TRBD1 or TRBD2 (7 bases each). Trimming removed 7 bases from V and 7 bases from J, with 17 bases in between. The CDR3 runs 13 residues. CDR3 DNA: TGTGCCAGCACCGGGGAGGGGGCTAGGGAGCAGTACTTC. This sequence encodes CASTGEGAREQYF.

This clonotype has a count of ten or more. Here the CDR3 reads CAIKQGTGELFF. CDR3 nucleotide sequence: TGTGCCATCAAGCAGGGGACCGGGGAGCTGTTTTTT. The rearrangement joins TRBV10-3 to TRBJ2-2, with a tentative D call TRBD1 (6 bases). CDR1 ENHRY and CDR2 SYGVKD come from the germline V gene. The CDR3 runs 12 residues. V lost 7 bases and J lost 5, with 8 bases in between.

This clonotype was detected ten times or more. The V gene is TRBV25-1, the J gene TRBJ1-3; D gene uncertain. V lost 7 bases, J lost 3 bases, and 7 bases lay in between. Germline values: CDR1 MGHDK, CDR2 SYGVNS. CDR3 length equals 12 residues. In DNA form, the CDR3 reads TGTGCCAGCATGGAGGGTGGAAACACCATATATTTT. Translation: CASMEGGNTIYF.

This rearrangement joins TRBV6-1 to TRBJ1-2; TRBD1 agrees at 7 bases. CDR1 is MNHNS and CDR2 is SASEGT in the germline V gene. J was trimmed by 11 bases and V by 6 bases; bases with no gene match: 15. The CDR3 sequence is 14 residues long. CDR3 loop: CASRKGQNLGGYTF. The CDR3 DNA is TGTGCCAGCAGGAAGGGACAGAACCTCGGGGGGTACACCTTC.

There are a few counts of this clonotype. The CDR3 DNA is TGCAGTGCTGGCCGGGACAGATATTATAGCAATCAGCCCCAGCATTTT. Encoded protein: CSAGRDRYYSNQPQHF. The chain uses TRBV20-1 and TRBJ1-5, with 7 bases matching TRBD1. The V gene's germline CDR1 is DFQATT and CDR2 SNEGSKA (reference sequence). This CDR3 has 16 amino acids. Germline trimming cut 5 bases from V and 0 bases from J; bases unmatched to any gene: 10.

This clonotype was recorded at least ten times. V and J are TRBV4-2 and TRBJ1-2, with 7 nucleotides matching TRBD1. After removal of 0 bases from V and 0 bases from J, the junction contained 4 bases not matched to a gene. CDR1 is LGHNA and CDR2 is YNFKEQ in the germline V gene. The CDR3 covers 16 residues. In DNA, the CDR3 is TGTGCCAGCAGCCAAGATGCAGGGGGACCTAACTATGGCTACACCTTC. Amino acids: CASSQDAGGPNYGYTF.

This clonotype occurred a few times. The genes are TRBV20-1 and TRBJ2-7; D is uncertain. This CDR3 has 16 amino acids. Deletions cut 0 bases from V and 5 bases from J, with 20 bases between. Germline V gives CDR1 DFQATT, CDR2 SNEGSKA (reference sequence). CDR3 sequence: CSAREPRTHLRDEQYF. DNA for the CDR3: TGCAGTGCTAGAGAACCCAGGACCCACCTAAGAGACGAGCAGTACTTC.

This clonotype appeared many times. V gene TRBV29-1 combines with J gene TRBJ2-1; 7 nucleotides match TRBD1. The CDR3 is made up of 13 amino acids. Germline loops: CDR1 SQVTM, CDR2 ANQGSEA. After removal of 4 bases from V and 0 bases from J, the junction contained 0 bases not matched to a gene. CDR3 sequence (DNA): TGCAGCGTTGGACAGGGCTCCTACAATGAGCAGTTCTTC. Its protein is CSVGQGSYNEQFF.

This sequence joins TRBV20-1 and TRBJ2-3, with 8 nucleotides matching TRBD2. Germline-derived CDR1 and CDR2 are DFQATT and SNEGSKA (reference sequence). J was trimmed by 4 bases and V by 1 base; bases with no gene match: 7. The CDR3 loop spans 15 amino acids. The CDR3 sequence: CSARGGTRGPDTQYF. CDR3 nucleotides: TGCAGTGCTAGAGGAGGGACTAGAGGACCAGATACGCAGTATTTT.

There are a few counts of this clonotype. The chain couples TRBV28 to TRBJ2-7, with D possibly TRBD1 on 5 matching bases. V lost 2 bases, J lost 2 bases, and 13 bases lay in between. Germline V gene lookup returns CDR1 MDHEN and CDR2 SYDVKM. The CDR3 sequence is 15 residues long. CDR3 DNA: TGTGCCAGCAGTTTAATCCCTGACAGCCCCTACGAGCAGTACTTC. This translates into CASSLIPDSPYEQYF.

This clonotype was seen many times. J is TRBJ2-3 and V is TRBV7-8; D is tentatively TRBD1 or TRBD2 (5 bases each). There are 15 residues in the CDR3. Trimming took off 5 bases at V and 2 bases at J, with 14 bases between the two ends. Per the germline V gene, CDR1 is SGHVS and CDR2 is FQNEAQ. The DNA for the CDR3 is TGTGCCAGCAGCGCAAATGGGGGAATCACAGATACGCAGTATTTT. This encodes CASSANGGITDTQYF.

The sample holds many counts of this clonotype. This sequence joins TRBV12-5 and TRBJ2-1; D is undetermined. V shed 0 bases and J shed 8 bases, with 5 bases lying between them. CDR3 length: 12 amino acids. Germline V gene sequence: CDR1 LGHNT, CDR2 FRNRAP. CDR3 loop: CASGLVGYEQFF. CDR3 DNA: TGTGCTAGTGGTTTGGTAGGGTATGAGCAGTTCTTC.

The V gene is TRBV19, the J gene TRBJ2-4, with no clear D. With 3 bases removed from V and 2 bases from J, the gap between germline ends came to 5 bases. The germline gives CDR1 LNHDA, CDR2 SQIVND (reference sequence). The CDR3 totals 13 residues. The DNA of the CDR3 is TGTGCCAGTAGTATGGGTTCCAAAAACATTCAGTACTTC. This gives the protein CASSMGSKNIQYF.